Shown below are 10 T cell receptor beta chains from a single sample sequenced in a study of regulatory T cells in long-lasting Graves disease. The TCR beta library used iRepertoire HTBI primers with Arm-PCR amplification of CDR3. TCRdb reprocessed the multiplex PCR reads with MiXCR, giving one entry per CDR3 protein. Here the sample spans approximately 390,000 distinct CDR3 sequences, around 15% being singletons. The sample's time point: newly diagnosed GD, antithyroid drugs for less than 3 months. PBMC-derived RNA was used for the TCR library. These data were also filed under a second study, of T cells in Graves' hyperthyroidism and ophthalmopathy.

The material was peripheral blood mononuclear cells (PBMCs), obtained at new diagnosis, from a patient treated with antithyroid drugs. Receptor source: a woman between 18 and 30 years old with Graves disease.

This clonotype was detected many times. The chain combines TRBV11-2 with TRBJ1-3; D is possibly TRBD1 (6 bases). CDR3 length: 16 amino acids. V was clipped by 8 bases and J by 0 bases, with 17 bases between them. The germline CDR1 and CDR2 sequences are SGHAT and FQNNGV. CDR3 in DNA: TGTGCCAGCGAAGGGGGGCACTTAAGCTCTGGAAACACCATATATTTT. Translating it yields CASEGGHLSSGNTIYF.

This clonotype was seen repeatedly, ten times or more. The rearrangement links TRBV9 to TRBJ2-1; TRBD2 aligns across 7 bases. The germline gives CDR1 SGDLS, CDR2 YYNGEE. This CDR3 contains 13 residues. The trim removed 3 bases at V and 6 bases at J, leaving 3 bases unmatched. The CDR3: CASSATGGNEQFF. DNA of the CDR3: TGTGCCAGCAGCGCCACGGGGGGCAATGAGCAGTTCTTC.

This clonotype was recorded at least ten times. V and J are TRBV11-2 and TRBJ1-1, with TRBD1 as a possible D gene (5 bases). Germline CDR1 and CDR2: SGHAT and FQNNGV. This CDR3 spans 14 amino acids. With 6 bases removed from V and 1 base from J, the gap between germline ends came to 12 bases. The CDR3 protein is CASSAGVANTEAFF. The CDR3 DNA reads as TGTGCCAGCAGTGCGGGGGTTGCGAACACTGAAGCTTTCTTT. The full variable domain, completed using reference TRBV11-2 and TRBJ1-1, is EAGVAQSPRYKIIEKRQSVAFWCNPISGHATLYWYQQILGQGPKLLIQFQNNGVVDDSQLPKDRFSAERLKGVDSTLKIQPAKLEDSAVYLCASSAGVANTEAFFGQGTRLTVV.

This clonotype was picked up a small number of times. V gene TRBV28 combines with J gene TRBJ2-7, with D hard to call. The V gene's germline CDR1 is MDHEN and CDR2 SYDVKM. Trimming took 3 bases from V and 3 from J, leaving 12 bases between them. The CDR3 is 14 amino acids. This CDR3 reads CASSLPQRHYEQYF. The CDR3 nucleotides read TGTGCCAGCAGTTTGCCTCAACGACACTACGAGCAGTACTTC.

This clonotype was recorded at least ten times. The rearrangement uses TRBV28 and TRBJ2-5; no definite D call. Germline-derived CDR1 and CDR2 are MDHEN and SYDVKM. The V gene lost 3 bases and the J gene lost 5 bases, with 19 bases spanning the gap. This CDR3 contains 16 residues. The CDR3 is CASSLGQTRVRETQYF. The CDR3 DNA is TGTGCCAGCAGTTTGGGCCAAACGCGCGTAAGGGAGACCCAGTACTTC.

This clonotype was seen only a few times. The chain combines TRBV15 with TRBJ2-1; D ambiguous. This CDR3 contains 13 residues. The V gene lost 6 bases and the J gene lost 6 bases, with 12 bases spanning the gap. Germline CDR1 and CDR2: LNHNV and YYDKDF (reference sequence). The CDR3 region is CATSFSAGNEQFF. Written as DNA, the CDR3 is TGTGCCACCAGTTTTTCAGCTGGCAATGAGCAGTTCTTC.

This clonotype was counted many times. V and J are TRBV7-8 and TRBJ1-4, with 9 bases lining up with TRBD1. CDR3 size: 18 residues. V dropped 0 bases and J dropped 3; count of bases not matched to a gene: 8. Germline-derived CDR1 and CDR2 are SGHVS and FQNEAQ. The CDR3 region has the DNA TGTGCCAGCAGCTTAGCCGGACAGGGGCGTAGGGCTAATGAAAAACTGTTTTTT. It encodes CASSLAGQGRRANEKLFF. The full variable domain, in which reference TRBV7-8 and TRBJ1-4 provide the parts outside the CDR3, is GAGVSQSPRYKVAKRGQDVALRCDPISGHVSLFWYQQALGQGPEFLTYFQNEAQLDKSGLPSDRFFAERPEGSVSTLKIQRTQQEDSAVYLCASSLAGQGRRANEKLFFGSGTQLSVL.

This clonotype was detected ten times or more. J is TRBJ1-1 and V is TRBV20-1; D remains ambiguous. Germline loops: CDR1 DFQATT, CDR2 SNEGSKA (reference sequence). The CDR3 consists of 13 residues. V was pared by 3 bases and J by 1 base, with 9 bases between. The DNA of the CDR3 is TGCAGTGCTAGGAGTTCCTCGAACACTGAAGCTTTCTTT. Translating gives CSARSSSNTEAFF.

This clonotype was seen a few times. A read error is possible here, since a much larger clone lies one base away. The chain recombines TRBV11-2 with TRBJ1-6; perhaps TRBD1 as D (6 bases). Germline V CDR1 and CDR2: SGHAT, FQNNGV. The CDR3 runs to 14 residues. In nucleotides, the CDR3 is TGTGCCAGCAGCTTACCAGGGGCAACCCAACCCCTCTACTTT. Its translation: CASSLPGATQPLYF.

This clonotype was counted many times. V and J are TRBV11-2 and TRBJ2-7; perhaps TRBD1 as D (6 bases). The CDR3 is made up of 15 amino acids. V lost 2 bases, J lost 3 bases, and 14 bases lay in between. Germline V lookup: CDR1 SGHAT, CDR2 FQNNGV. The DNA for the CDR3 is TGTGCCAGCAGCTTATCACAGGGTGGCTTCTACGAGCAGTACTTC. It translates to CASSLSQGGFYEQYF.